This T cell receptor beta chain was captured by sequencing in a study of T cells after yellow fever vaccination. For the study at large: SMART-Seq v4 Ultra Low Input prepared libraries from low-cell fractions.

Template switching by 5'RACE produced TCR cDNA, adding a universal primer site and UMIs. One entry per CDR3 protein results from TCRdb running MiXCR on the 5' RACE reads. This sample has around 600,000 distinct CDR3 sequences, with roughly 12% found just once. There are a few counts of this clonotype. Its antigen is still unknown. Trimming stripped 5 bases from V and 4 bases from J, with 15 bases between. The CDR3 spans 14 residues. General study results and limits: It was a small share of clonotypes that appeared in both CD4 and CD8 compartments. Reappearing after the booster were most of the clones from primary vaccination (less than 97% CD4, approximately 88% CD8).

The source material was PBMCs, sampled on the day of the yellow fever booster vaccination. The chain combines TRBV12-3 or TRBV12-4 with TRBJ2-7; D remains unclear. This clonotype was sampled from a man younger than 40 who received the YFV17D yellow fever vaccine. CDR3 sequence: CASSPTGGVYEQYF. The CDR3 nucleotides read TGTGCCAGCAGTCCCACGGGTGGGGTGTACGAGCAGTACTTC.